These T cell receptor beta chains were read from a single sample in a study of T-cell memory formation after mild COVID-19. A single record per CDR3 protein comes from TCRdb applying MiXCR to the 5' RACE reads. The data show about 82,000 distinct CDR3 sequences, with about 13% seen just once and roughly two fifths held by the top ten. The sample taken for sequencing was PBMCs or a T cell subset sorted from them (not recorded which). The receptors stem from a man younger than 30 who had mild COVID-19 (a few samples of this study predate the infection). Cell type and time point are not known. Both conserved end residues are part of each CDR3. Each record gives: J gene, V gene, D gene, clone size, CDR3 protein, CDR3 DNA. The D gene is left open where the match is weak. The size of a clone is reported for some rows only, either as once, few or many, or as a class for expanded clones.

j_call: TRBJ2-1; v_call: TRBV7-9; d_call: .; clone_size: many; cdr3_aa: CASIEATEQFF; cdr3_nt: TGTGCCAGCATCGAGGCGACTGAGCAGTTCTTC
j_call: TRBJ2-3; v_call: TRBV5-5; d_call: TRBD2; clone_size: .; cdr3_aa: CASSLEAGGWTDTQYF; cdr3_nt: TGTGCCAGCAGCTTGGAAGCGGGGGGCTGGACTGATACGCAGTATTTT
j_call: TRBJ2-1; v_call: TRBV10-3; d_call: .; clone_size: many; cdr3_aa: CAISGSDRHYNEQFF; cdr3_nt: TGTGCCATCTCCGGGTCGGACCGACACTATAATGAGCAGTTCTTC
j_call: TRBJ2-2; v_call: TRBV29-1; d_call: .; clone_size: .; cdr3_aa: CSIAKEAGELFF; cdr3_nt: TGCAGCATTGCAAAGGAGGCCGGGGAGCTGTTTTTT
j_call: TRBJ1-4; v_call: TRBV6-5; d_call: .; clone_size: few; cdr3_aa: CASSYSYNEKLFF; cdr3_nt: TGTGCCAGCAGTTACAGCTATAATGAAAAACTGTTTTTT
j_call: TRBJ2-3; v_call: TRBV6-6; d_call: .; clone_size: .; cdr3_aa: CASSRGPSTDTQYF; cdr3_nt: TGTGCCAGCAGTCGGGGGCCTAGCACAGATACGCAGTATTTT
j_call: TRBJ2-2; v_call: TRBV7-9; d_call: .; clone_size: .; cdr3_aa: CASSLGLPVRITGELFF; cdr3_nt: TGTGCCAGCAGCCTCGGCCTTCCCGTTCGGATCACCGGGGAGCTGTTTTTT
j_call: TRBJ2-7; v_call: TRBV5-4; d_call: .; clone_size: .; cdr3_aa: CASSALGEESSYEQYF; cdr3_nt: TGTGCCAGCAGCGCCCTGGGGGAGGAAAGCTCCTACGAGCAGTACTTC
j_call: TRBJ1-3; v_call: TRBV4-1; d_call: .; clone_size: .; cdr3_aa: CASSPGHLSSGNTIYF; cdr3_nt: TGCGCCAGCAGCCCAGGACATCTGAGCTCTGGAAACACCATATATTTT
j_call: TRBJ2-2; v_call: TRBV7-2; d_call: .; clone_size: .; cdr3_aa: CATGRPNTGELFF; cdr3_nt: TGTGCCACCGGACGGCCGAACACCGGGGAGCTGTTTTTT
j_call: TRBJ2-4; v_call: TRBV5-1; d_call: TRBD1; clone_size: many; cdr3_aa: CASSLGQGWPKNIQYF; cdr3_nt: TGCGCCAGCAGCTTGGGACAGGGGTGGCCCAAAAACATTCAGTACTTC
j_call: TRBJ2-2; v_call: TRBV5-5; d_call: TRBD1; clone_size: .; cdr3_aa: CASSLGQGTFNTGELFF; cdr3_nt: TGTGCCAGCAGCTTGGGACAGGGGACTTTTAACACCGGGGAGCTGTTTTTT
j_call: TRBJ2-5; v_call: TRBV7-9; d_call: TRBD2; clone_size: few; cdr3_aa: CASSTLAGTGETQYF; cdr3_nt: TGTGCCAGCAGCACCTTAGCGGGGACGGGAGAGACCCAGTACTTC
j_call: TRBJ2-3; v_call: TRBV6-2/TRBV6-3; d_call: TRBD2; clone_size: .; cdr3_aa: CASSYSSMAGGTDTQYF; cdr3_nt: TGTGCCAGCAGTTACTCGAGTATGGCGGGGGGGACAGATACGCAGTATTTT
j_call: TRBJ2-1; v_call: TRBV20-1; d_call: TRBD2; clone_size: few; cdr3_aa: CSARDLAGVYNEQFF; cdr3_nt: TGCAGTGCTAGAGATCTCGCGGGGGTCTACAATGAGCAGTTCTTC
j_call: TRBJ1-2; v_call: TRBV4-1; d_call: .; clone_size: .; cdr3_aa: CASSQVGRGEYGYTF; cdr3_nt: TGCGCCAGCAGCCAAGTAGGGAGGGGGGAGTATGGCTACACCTTC
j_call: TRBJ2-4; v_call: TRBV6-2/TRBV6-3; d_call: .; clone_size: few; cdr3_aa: CASSGDLLAKNIQYF; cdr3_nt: TGTGCCAGCAGTGGGGACCTTCTAGCCAAAAACATTCAGTACTTC
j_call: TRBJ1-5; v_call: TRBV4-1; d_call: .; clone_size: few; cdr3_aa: CASSETYSNQPQHF; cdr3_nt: TGCGCCAGCAGTGAAACCTATAGCAATCAGCCCCAGCATTTT
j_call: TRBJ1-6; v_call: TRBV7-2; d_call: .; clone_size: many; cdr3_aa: CASSLAQNSPLHF; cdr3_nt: TGTGCCAGCAGCTTAGCGCAGAATTCACCCCTCCACTTT
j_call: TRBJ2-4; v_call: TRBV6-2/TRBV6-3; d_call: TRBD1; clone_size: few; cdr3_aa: CASSYSRHRGAKNIQYF; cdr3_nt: TGTGCCAGCAGTTACTCACGGCACAGGGGAGCCAAAAACATTCAGTACTTC